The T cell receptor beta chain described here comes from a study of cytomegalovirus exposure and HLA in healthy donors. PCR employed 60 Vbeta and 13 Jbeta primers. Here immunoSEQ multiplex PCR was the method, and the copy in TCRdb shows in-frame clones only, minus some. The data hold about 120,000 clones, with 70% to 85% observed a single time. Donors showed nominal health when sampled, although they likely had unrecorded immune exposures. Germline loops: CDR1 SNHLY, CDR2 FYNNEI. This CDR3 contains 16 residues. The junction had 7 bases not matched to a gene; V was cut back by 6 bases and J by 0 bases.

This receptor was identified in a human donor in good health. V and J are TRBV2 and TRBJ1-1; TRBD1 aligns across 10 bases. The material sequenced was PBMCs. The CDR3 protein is CASSPGQGWMNTEAFF. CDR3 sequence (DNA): TGTGCCAGCAGCCCGGGACAGGGGTGGATGAACACTGAAGCTTTCTTT. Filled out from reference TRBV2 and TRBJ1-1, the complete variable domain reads EPEVTQTPSHQVTQMGQEVILRCVPISNHLYFYWYRQILGQKVEFLVSFYNNEISEKSEIFDDQFSVERPDGSNFTLKIRSTKLEDSAMYFCASSPGQGWMNTEAFFGQGTRLTVV.